Given below is one T cell receptor (beta chain) in context. Clones were sequenced by immunoSEQ multiplex PCR, and TCRdb holds only the in-frame ones, with some missing. The profile shows 13,000 to 15,000 clones, about 80% of them singletons. The source of the sample is a study of immune evolution from preneoplasia to lung adenocarcinoma. Trimming pared 0 bases from V and 5 bases from J, leaving 8 bases between. Germline-derived CDR1 and CDR2 are MNHEY and SVGAGI. The CDR3 totals 13 residues. The chain uses TRBV6-5 and TRBJ2-7; D is perhaps TRBD1 (6 bases). The sample was FFPE minimally invasive lung adenocarcinoma tissue. The TCR was taken from a person aged 55-80 years with lung adenocarcinoma. This CDR3 reads CASSYSGADEQYF. Written as DNA, the CDR3 is TGTGCCAGCAGTTACTCGGGGGCAGACGAGCAGTACTTC.